This T cell receptor beta chain was recorded in a study of immune evolution from preneoplasia to lung adenocarcinoma. Study outcomes and limitations: Later-stage lesions seemingly showed higher T cell density and diversity than normal lung. KRAS-mutant nodules had the highest T cell clonality.

CDR1 is MDHEN, CDR2 SYDVKM, per germline. This CDR3 region has 11 residues. V lost 3 bases, J lost 8 bases, and 7 bases lay in between. Resections took place in Japan or China from about 2013 to 2018. The method was immunoSEQ multiplex PCR; TCRdb's version includes in-frame clones alone and lacks a portion of them. The repertoire includes roughly 38,000 clones, roughly 74% of them detected once, and approximately 6.5% sits in the top ten. Remarks on this clone: Its specificity is unknown.

The chain is built from TRBV28 and TRBJ1-2; no definite D call. The clonotype comes from a person between 55 and 70 years old with lung adenocarcinoma. The material sequenced was FFPE invasive lung adenocarcinoma tissue. CDR3 amino acids: CASSFNRGYTF. The CDR3 DNA is TGTGCCAGCAGTTTTAACCGAGGCTACACCTTC.